Presented here are 27 T cell receptor beta chains from one specimen sequenced in a study of cytomegalovirus exposure and HLA in healthy donors. Using immunoSEQ multiplex PCR, the repertoire was profiled, and TCRdb retains in-frame clones only, with some absent. The sample has around 91,000 clones; approximately 93% are singletons. Specimen: PBMCs. These receptors came from a woman in her twenties or thirties in good health and CMV-seropositive.

This chain uses TRBV27 with TRBJ2-7, with TRBD2 identical over 7 bases. Germline V CDR1 and CDR2: MNHEY, SMNVEV (reference sequence). Trimming took 3 bases from V and 0 from J; bases not matched to a gene: 5. The CDR3 sequence is 15 residues long. The DNA of the CDR3 is TGTGCCAGCAGTTTGCGGTCTAGCGGCTCCTACGAGCAGTACTTC. Amino acid sequence: CASSLRSSGSYEQYF.

This clone has more than one count but fewer than ten. The CDR3 here is CASSIGVGQPQHF. CDR3 nucleotide sequence: TGTGCCAGTAGTATCGGGGTGGGGCAGCCCCAGCATTTT. The chain employs TRBV19 and TRBJ1-5, with D uncertain. Per the germline V gene, CDR1 is LNHDA and CDR2 is SQIVND (reference sequence). Trimming took off 3 bases at V and 7 bases at J, with 10 bases between the two ends. The CDR3 runs 13 residues.

The chain carries TRBV9 and TRBJ2-7; D not certain. The V gene lost 0 bases and the J gene lost 3 bases, with 13 bases spanning the gap. Germline CDR1 and CDR2: SGDLS and YYNGEE. This CDR3 spans 15 amino acids. CDR3 protein: CASSVGPGSNYEQYF. The CDR3 DNA reads as TGTGCCAGCAGCGTAGGGCCAGGATCAAACTACGAGCAGTACTTC.

The CDR3 region is CASSLSAGFYNEQFF. CDR3 in DNA: TGTGCCAGCAGCCTCTCAGCGGGCTTCTACAATGAGCAGTTCTTC. The rearrangement joins TRBV25-1 to TRBJ2-1; D might be TRBD2 (6 bases). Deletions cut 6 bases from V and 3 bases from J, with 15 bases between. The CDR3 spans 15 residues. Germline V lookup: CDR1 MGHDK, CDR2 SYGVNS. The full variable domain, completed using reference TRBV25-1 and TRBJ2-1, is EADIYQTPRYLVIGTGKKITLECSQTMGHDKMYWYQQDPGMELHLIHYSYGVNSTEKGDLSSESTVSRIRTEHFPLTLESARPSHTSQYLCASSLSAGFYNEQFFGPGTRLTVL.

This clone came up once. V is TRBV6-4 and J is TRBJ2-2, with 10 positions matching TRBD1. There are 15 residues in the CDR3. The trim removed 5 bases at V and 3 bases at J, leaving 3 bases unmatched. Germline values: CDR1 MRHNA, CDR2 SNTAGT. The CDR3 spells CASSSGTGDTGELFF. The CDR3 nucleotides are TGTGCCAGCAGTTCCGGGACAGGGGACACCGGGGAGCTGTTTTTT.

The V and J genes are TRBV6-5 and TRBJ2-7; D gene unclear. Germline V gene lookup returns CDR1 MNHEY and CDR2 SVGAGI. Trimming left V 0 bases short and J 2 bases short, with 8 bases between. CDR3 length: 14 amino acids. This CDR3 reads CASSYSGRTYEQYF. The CDR3 DNA follows: TGTGCCAGCAGTTACTCGGGCAGAACCTACGAGCAGTACTTC.

The chain is built from TRBV18 and TRBJ1-4; the D is unclear. Deletions cut 3 bases from V and 1 base from J, with 9 bases between. Germline-derived CDR1 and CDR2 are KGHSH and LQKENI. CDR3 length: 15 amino acids. The CDR3, as DNA: TGTGCCAGCTCACCCCTGCGAGGAACTAATGAAAAACTGTTTTTT. Protein sequence: CASSPLRGTNEKLFF.

The genes are TRBV2 and TRBJ1-5; D might be TRBD1 (6 bases). Germline lookup yields CDR1 SNHLY and CDR2 FYNNEI. The CDR3 contains 15 residues. Trimming shortened V by 2 bases and J by 5 bases, and 13 bases separated the two germline ends. CDR3 in DNA: TGTGCCAGCAGTGAAAGGGACACGAATTATCAGCCCCAGCATTTT. Encoded protein: CASSERDTNYQPQHF.

The chain joins TRBV4-3 to TRBJ2-1; 9 bases align to TRBD1. With 4 bases clipped from V and 7 bases from J, the junction kept 11 bases outside the gene matches. Germline values: CDR1 LGHNA, CDR2 YSLEER. The CDR3 consists of 16 residues. The CDR3 loop reads CASSRPDPDRGNEQFF. The CDR3 DNA reads TGCGCCAGCAGCCGACCAGATCCGGACAGGGGTAATGAGCAGTTCTTC.

The chain uses TRBV2 and TRBJ2-1; TRBD1 agrees at 8 bases. The CDR3 contains 15 residues. J was trimmed by 0 bases and V by 5 bases; bases with no gene match: 3. Germline-derived CDR1 and CDR2 are SNHLY and FYNNEI. CDR3 region: CASSLDRASYNEQFF. The CDR3 DNA follows: TGTGCCAGCAGTTTGGACAGGGCCTCCTACAATGAGCAGTTCTTC.

The chain is built from TRBV2 and TRBJ2-4, with a weak D call TRBD2 (6 bases). The CDR3 extends over 16 amino acids. From germline, CDR1 is SNHLY and CDR2 FYNNEI. The V end was cut by 0 bases, the J end by 3 bases, with 12 bases between. The CDR3 region is CASSEASGHDKNIQYF. CDR3 in DNA: TGTGCCAGCAGTGAAGCCAGCGGGCACGACAAAAACATTCAGTACTTC.

The chain carries TRBV5-1 and TRBJ2-6; D is possibly TRBD1 (5 bases). V shed 1 base and J shed 2 bases, with 13 bases lying between them. CDR1 is SGHRS and CDR2 is YFSETQ in the germline V gene. This CDR3 is 17 amino acids long. CDR3 loop: CASSLSQGYAGANVLTF. DNA of the CDR3: TGCGCCAGCAGCTTGTCTCAGGGATATGCTGGGGCCAACGTCCTGACTTTC.

The gene calls are TRBV28 and TRBJ2-7, with 7 bases lining up with TRBD1. From germline, CDR1 is MDHEN and CDR2 SYDVKM. J lost 6 bases, V lost 2 bases, and 13 bases had no gene match. The CDR3 extends over 16 amino acids. CDR3 DNA: TGTGCCAGCAGTTTAAACGTAGGGGGCCTAGTGGGCGAGCAGTACTTC. It is translated as CASSLNVGGLVGEQYF.

This chain joins TRBV5-1 and TRBJ2-1, with 13 positions matching TRBD2. The CDR3 loop spans 16 amino acids. J lost 3 bases, V lost 4 bases, and 4 bases had no gene match. Germline V gene sequence: CDR1 SGHRS, CDR2 YFSETQ. The CDR3 DNA sequence: TGCGCCAGCAGCCCCGGGACTAGCGGGAACTACAATGAGCAGTTCTTC. It yields the protein CASSPGTSGNYNEQFF.

The chain combines TRBV28 with TRBJ1-2; D may be TRBD1 (5 bases). The V end was cut by 6 bases, the J end by 8 bases, with 22 bases between. The germline V gene has CDR1 MDHEN and CDR2 SYDVKM. The CDR3 is 15 residues long. In DNA, the CDR3 is TGTGCCAGCAGCCCTCCGGGGGTAGGAGAGAGGGGCTACACCTTC. This translates into CASSPPGVGERGYTF.

The V gene is TRBV20-1, the J gene TRBJ2-5; a possible D gene is TRBD2 (6 bases). V dropped 1 base and J dropped 7 bases, with 7 bases sitting between them. The CDR3 runs 11 residues. Germline V lookup: CDR1 DFQATT, CDR2 SNEGSKA (reference sequence). Here the CDR3 DNA reads TGCAGTGCTAGAGGGCGGGGGACCCAGTACTTC. This gives the protein CSARGRGTQYF.

This clone has just one count. This chain links TRBV28 with TRBJ1-3; TRBD1 is a possible D gene (6 bases). The CDR3 consists of 15 residues. The germline V and J ends were trimmed by 2 bases and 7 bases, with 15 bases remaining between them. Germline CDR1 and CDR2: MDHEN and SYDVKM. CDR3 sequence (DNA): TGTGCCAGCAGTTTAGTGGGGGCTAGAAGGAACACCATATATTTT. Amino acid sequence: CASSLVGARRNTIYF.

The CDR3 DNA is TGTGCCACCAGCATGGGGACAGGGGTTACCGGGGAGCTGTTTTTT. It is translated as CATSMGTGVTGELFF. V and J are TRBV15 and TRBJ2-2; TRBD1 matches at 10 bases. The CDR3 is made up of 15 amino acids. Losses at the gene ends were 4 bases for V and 5 bases for J; bases not matched to a gene: 4. Germline CDR1 LNHNV, CDR2 YYDKDF (reference sequence).

The chain couples TRBV9 to TRBJ2-1; tentative D call: TRBD2 (6 bases). The length of the CDR3 is 20 residues. Trimming removed 3 bases from V and 0 bases from J, with 25 bases in between. Per the germline V gene, CDR1 is SGDLS and CDR2 is YYNGEE. DNA of the CDR3: TGTGCCAGCAGCGCCACAGGCCGGCTTGGGCGGGGCAGCTCCTACAATGAGCAGTTCTTC. Translation: CASSATGRLGRGSSYNEQFF.

The rearrangement uses TRBV30 and TRBJ1-5; D may be TRBD1 (6 bases). From germline, CDR1 is GTSNPN and CDR2 SVGIG (reference sequence). The CDR3 extends over 15 amino acids. The germline V and J ends were trimmed by 0 bases and 4 bases, with 13 bases remaining between them. The CDR3 DNA is TGTGCCTGGAGTGTCTCCGGGGGGCCAAATCAGCCCCAGCATTTT. This gives the protein CAWSVSGGPNQPQHF.

The genes are TRBV28 and TRBJ1-1; 10 nucleotides match TRBD1. Germline V gives CDR1 MDHEN, CDR2 SYDVKM. This CDR3 is built from 18 residues. V lost 5 bases to trimming and J lost 1 base; unmatched junction nucleotides: 13. This CDR3 reads CASSPSLDRGYGNTEAFF. Written as DNA, the CDR3 is TGTGCCAGCAGTCCCTCCTTGGACAGGGGGTACGGGAACACTGAAGCTTTCTTT.

The V and J genes are TRBV11-2 and TRBJ2-7; 7 bases fit TRBD2. V was clipped by 5 bases and J by 2 bases; unmatched bases: 9. Germline V gene data show CDR1 as SGHAT and CDR2 as FQNNGV. The CDR3 is 15 amino acids. CDR3: CASSPLAGVAYEQYF. The CDR3 DNA reads as TGTGCCAGCAGCCCACTCGCGGGAGTCGCCTACGAGCAGTACTTC.

For the CDR3, the DNA is TGTGCCAGTAGTAAGAGCGGGATCTCCTACAATGAGCAGTTCTTC. Its translation: CASSKSGISYNEQFF. The genes are TRBV19 and TRBJ2-1; the match to TRBD2 covers 7 bases. The germline gives CDR1 LNHDA, CDR2 SQIVND (reference sequence). There are 15 residues in the CDR3. J lost 0 bases, V lost 4 bases, and 3 bases had no gene match.

The chain carries TRBV7-6 and TRBJ2-5; 12 bases line up with TRBD2. Trimming took 7 bases from V and 2 from J; bases not matched to a gene: 5. Germline assignment: CDR1 SGHVS and CDR2 FNYEAQ. The CDR3 covers 15 residues. The DNA for the CDR3 is TGTGCCAGCATCGGACTAGCGGGAAGACAAGAGACCCAGTACTTC. As protein: CASIGLAGRQETQYF.

This clone occurred once. This chain links TRBV5-1 with TRBJ2-7, with 11 bases identical to TRBD1. The CDR3 totals 16 residues. CDR1 and CDR2 from the germline V gene are SGHRS and YFSETQ. The V segment lost 0 bases and the J segment 6 bases; nucleotides outside the gene matches: 8. Here the CDR3 DNA reads TGCGCCAGCAGCTTGGCGGGGACAGGGGGTAGCGGCGAGCAGTACTTC. This sequence encodes CASSLAGTGGSGEQYF.

This clone showed up just once. The chain links TRBV4-1 to TRBJ2-6, with TRBD1 as a possible D gene (5 bases). The germline CDR1 and CDR2 sequences are MGHRA and YSYEKL. This CDR3 has 16 residues. V dropped 5 bases and J dropped 0 bases, with 11 bases sitting between them. The CDR3 DNA reads TGCGCCAGCAGCTACAGACAGTCCTCTGGGGCCAACGTCCTGACTTTC. This gives the protein CASSYRQSSGANVLTF.

This clone was seen once. The chain couples TRBV9 to TRBJ1-1, with D perhaps TRBD1 (6 bases). Germline V CDR1 and CDR2: SGDLS, YYNGEE. The CDR3 totals 14 residues. V dropped 4 bases and J dropped 5 bases, with 15 bases sitting between them. CDR3 protein: CASSPGGAGTEAFF. The CDR3 region has the DNA TGTGCCAGCAGCCCCGGGGGGGCGGGAACTGAAGCTTTCTTT.